A selection of T cell receptor beta chains follows, all from one sample in a study of shared clonotypes between healthy human individuals. Profiled with immunoSEQ multiplex PCR; TCRdb holds only in-frame clones, not every one. Here the sample spans some 2.4 million clones, 90% to 95% being singletons. Sample: naive CD4+ T cells from PBMCs. These receptors were collected from a man between 18 and 35 years old in good health. Some clones in this sample may be carry-over from other donors' samples. Both conserved end residues are part of each CDR3. D genes are given only for firm matches. Rows may omit the clone size; those that give it use once, few, many or a size class.

NA,TRBV29-1,TRBJ2-7,NA,CSVVRRESYEQYF,TGCAGCGTTGTTAGGCGGGAATCCTACGAGCAGTACTTC
NA,TRBV9,TRBJ2-7,NA,CASSVGAEADTYEQYF,TGTGCCAGCAGCGTAGGGGCAGAAGCAGACACCTACGAGCAGTACTTC
NA,TRBV5-1,TRBJ2-5,NA,CASTLGASRETQYF,TGCGCCAGCACGCTAGGGGCTAGCCGAGAGACCCAGTACTTC
TRBD2,TRBV11-2,TRBJ2-7,NA,CASSLDVAGVREQYF,TGTGCCAGCAGCTTAGATGTAGCGGGAGTTCGAGAGCAGTACTTC
NA,TRBV28,TRBJ2-1,NA,CASISQTGTSYNEQFF,TGTGCCAGCATTTCCCAGACAGGTACCAGCTACAATGAGCAGTTCTTC
TRBD1,TRBV28,TRBJ1-1,NA,CASRLTGGYAEAFF,TGTGCCAGCAGATTGACAGGGGGCTACGCTGAAGCTTTCTTT
NA,TRBV7-2,TRBJ2-3,NA,CASSLVGAFTDTQYF,TGTGCCAGCAGCTTAGTAGGAGCGTTCACAGATACGCAGTATTTT
NA,TRBV5-6,TRBJ1-3,NA,CASSFPQASSGSGNTIYF,TGTGCCAGCAGCTTTCCACAGGCGAGCTCGGGCTCTGGAAACACCATATATTTT
TRBD2,TRBV27,TRBJ2-1,NA,CASRSPLTSGRRVGQFF,TGTGCCAGCCGAAGCCCATTGACTAGCGGGAGGAGGGTAGGGCAGTTCTTC
TRBD1,TRBV2,TRBJ2-3,NA,CASSGQGLGDTQYF,TGTGCCAGCAGTGGACAGGGGCTTGGGGATACGCAGTATTTT
TRBD1,TRBV27,TRBJ1-3,NA,CASSLYGRGPPSGNTIYF,TGTGCCAGCAGTTTATACGGCAGGGGGCCCCCCTCTGGAAACACCATATATTTT
NA,TRBV28,TRBJ2-6,NA,CASRSTRGANVLTF,TGTGCCAGCCGGTCCACGCGTGGGGCCAACGTCCTGACTTTC
TRBD2,TRBV7-8,TRBJ2-1,once,CASSLASGSWDEQFF,TGTGCCAGCAGCTTAGCTAGCGGGAGTTGGGATGAGCAGTTCTTC
NA,TRBV5-6,TRBJ2-1,NA,CASSGRAGSYNEQFF,TGTGCCAGCAGCGGGCGGGCGGGATCCTACAATGAGCAGTTCTTC
NA,TRBV5-5,TRBJ1-4,NA,CASSFRAGANEKLFF,TGTGCCAGCAGCTTTCGGGCAGGGGCTAATGAAAAACTGTTTTTT
NA,TRBV15,TRBJ1-4,NA,CATSRVTPGALRGEKLFF,TGTGCCACCAGCAGAGTCACCCCCGGGGCCCTAAGGGGTGAAAAACTGTTTTTT
TRBD1,TRBV28,TRBJ2-5,NA,CASSFPGTGGLETQYF,TGTGCCAGCAGTTTTCCCGGGACAGGGGGTTTGGAGACCCAGTACTTC
NA,TRBV7-2,TRBJ2-1,NA,CASSLLTWSYNEQFF,TGTGCCAGCAGCTTATTGACCTGGTCCTACAATGAGCAGTTCTTC
NA,TRBV12-5,TRBJ1-1,NA,CASGNPSYPNTEAFF,TGTGCTAGTGGTAATCCGAGCTACCCGAACACTGAAGCTTTCTTT
NA,TRBV28,TRBJ2-7,NA,CASSFGRVGSYEQYF,TGTGCCAGCAGTTTTGGTAGGGTCGGATCCTACGAGCAGTACTTC
TRBD1,TRBV7-3,TRBJ1-1,NA,CASSYDRGTEAFF,TGTGCCAGCAGCTACGACAGGGGGACTGAAGCTTTCTTT
NA,TRBV27,TRBJ2-3,once,CASSLSWDSITINTQYF,TGTGCCAGCAGTTTATCATGGGACTCCATCACGATCAATACGCAGTATTTT
NA,TRBV27,TRBJ1-6,NA,CASSYRSSYNSPLHF,TGTGCCAGCAGTTACAGGAGCTCCTATAATTCACCCCTCCACTTT
TRBD1,TRBV28,TRBJ1-3,NA,CASSGQAGNTIYF,TGTGCCAGCAGTGGACAGGCTGGAAACACCATATATTTT
TRBD1,TRBV19,TRBJ2-2,NA,CASSTGGPYTGELFF,TGTGCCAGTAGTACAGGGGGCCCCTACACCGGGGAGCTGTTTTTT
NA,TRBV10-3,TRBJ1-2,NA,CAISESYRPVDYGYTF,TGTGCCATCAGTGAGTCGTACAGGCCGGTGGACTATGGCTACACCTTC
NA,TRBV7-2,TRBJ2-7,NA,CASSHPYIAPGNEQYF,TGTGCCAGCAGCCACCCATACATCGCCCCCGGGAACGAGCAGTACTTC
TRBD2,TRBV28,TRBJ2-5,NA,CASSLVSGGTSGQETQYF,TGTGCCAGCAGTTTAGTTTCCGGAGGGACTAGCGGCCAAGAGACCCAGTACTTC